This TCR beta chain was observed in a study of shared clonotypes between healthy human individuals (TCRdb year 2020). As for the study more broadly: Three men and a couple of women, aged 18 to 49 years, made up the cohort. Per donor, three plates each were used for CD4 naive and CD4 memory, two for CD8 naive, and one for CD8 memory. Blood TCR repertoires of several healthy adults were deeply sequenced to estimate repertoire size and the extent of clonotype sharing between individuals. Libraries were prepared and TCR repertoires were sequenced by different laboratories using diverse techniques, in order to increase sequencing depth and limit assay-specific biases. Per donor, leukapheresis produced somewhere between about 0.8 and 9 billion PBMCs.

Spanning cysteine to phenylalanine, the CDR3 consists of 14 amino acids. The kept DNA is CDR3 alone, 42 bases in frame from the first base. V gives up 6 bases and J gives up 2 bases, and the segment between their germline ends measures 12 bases. Taken from the germline V gene, the CDR1 and CDR2 loops are MNHNS and SASEGT. A note on this clone: Its antigen has not been determined. No base quality information exists; no much larger clone differs at one position.

Broader findings and caveats from the paper: Pairwise subsampling indicated that sequencing depth was expected to affect the degree of clonotype sharing among donors. About 5% of naive CD4, approximately 3.7% of naive CD8, approximately 2% of memory CD4, and about 0.4% of memory CD8 clonotypes were shared across a few donors. Estimated clonotype richness was generally larger for naive than for memory subsets. Even with the large sequencing depth, rarefaction of the sorted-subset datasets indicated that sequencing was incomplete. Only blood was sampled, and tissue TCR repertoires likely differ from those in blood. Higher generation probabilities were observed for clonotypes shared by all four sorted-subset donors than for non-shared clonotypes. Because the study included only a small number of donors, the genetic and exposure-history diversity represented was limited.

The donors were healthy, HIV-negative adults who had no recently reported acute infections or vaccinations. Every donor was a Caucasian adult living in Nashville, Tennessee, USA. CD8 memory samples combined magnetically selected CD45RO+ cells with CCR7-negative CD45RA+ effector memory (TemRA) cells. After blood collection by leukapheresis, PBMCs were isolated using Ficoll-Histopaque density gradient centrifugation and then cryopreserved in the vapor phase of liquid nitrogen. Analytical flow cytometry was used to check the purity and quantity of each magnetically sorted T cell population. Genomic DNA was isolated from every sorted fraction and measured by UV absorbance on a Nanodrop 2000c. Using the deep immunoSEQ assay, multiplex PCR amplified TCR CDR3 regions from genomic DNA. Genomic DNA extracted from each cell subset was distributed evenly over all wells of several immunoSEQ 96-well plates, and each plate served as one replicate. Each replicate PCR for sorted subsets received 200 ng genomic DNA, equal to tens of thousands of T cell genomes. The purified libraries were quantified using a Qubit 3.0 fluorometer, sized with a Bioanalyzer 2100, and then quantified again using the KAPA Library Quantification kit. Every immunoSEQ 96-well plate was sequenced on a separate single-read 150-cycle Illumina NextSeq 550 flow cell. The authors' analysis ran thus. Because the immunoSEQ output included only junctional sequences and no quality scores, the filtering could not be the same as the filtering used for full-length reads. Sequences were annotated with PyIR, a Python wrapper for IgBLAST v1.9, and V/J genes and CDR3 were assigned using IMGT germline references. Reads were filtered out if the reads had weak V/J assignments (E-value above 1e-6), no CDR3, stop codons, out-of-frame junctions, or ambiguous translated residues. V3J clonotypes were defined as sequences sharing the same inferred V gene, J gene, and CDR3 amino acid sequence. Percentage overlap between repertoires was computed as shared unique clonotypes divided by the size of the smaller repertoire. RTK rarefaction, the Chao1 estimator, and Recon v2.1 estimates of unobserved clonotypes were used to assess repertoire richness. Generation probabilities were computed with OLGA for all TCRbeta clonotypes obtained by the gDNA method from a few donors. In TCRdb, the immuneACCESS table is reduced to in-frame sequences with V and J assigned. These tables do not hold every clone; where another copy was compared, an unresolved V gene accounts for under half, and the others remain unexplained. The DNA gave D and trimming, while V, J and clone size come from that table. In this sample the table shows approximately 100,000 clones, less than 75% of which occur a single time. Clones ranked in the top ten supply approximately 23% of the sample.

The TCR sequence derives from a woman in her twenties or thirties in good health. This chain joins TRBV6-1 to TRBJ2-3; TRBD2 is a possible D gene, resting on 6 matching bases. The material sequenced was memory CD8+ T cells sorted from blood. Taken with the paper, the label for cell subset or site translates to: CD45RO+ cells pooled with CCR7-negative TemRA cells. The CDR3 protein is CASRIGEVTDTQYF. The DNA sequence is as follows: TGTGCCAGCAGGATAGGGGAGGTCACAGATACGCAGTATTTT.